The 24 T cell receptor beta chains presented below share a single source sample, sequenced in a study of blood T cell repertoires in COVID-19. Profiling relied on immunoSEQ multiplex PCR, and the TCRdb table lists in-frame clones only, not all of them. The sample includes roughly 200,000 clones, 86% of them seen just once. Sequenced input: PBMCs or T cells enriched from blood (not recorded which). The receptors shown here come from a woman in her 40s with acute COVID-19.

This chain joins TRBV3-1 (or the pseudogene TRBV3-2) and TRBJ2-3; TRBD2 matches at 8 bases. This CDR3 is built from 20 residues. V shed 0 bases and J 0 bases; nucleotides not matched to a gene: 14. The germline V gene encodes CDR1 LGHDT and CDR2 YNNKEL (reference sequence). CDR3 in amino acids: CASSQELRTLAGPSTDTQYF. The DNA for the CDR3 is TGTGCCAGCAGCCAAGAATTAAGGACGCTAGCGGGCCCTAGCACAGATACGCAGTATTTT.

This clone showed up just a few times. Other DNA sequences from this sample encode an identical CDR3 as well. V is TRBV7-9 and J is TRBJ1-3; D unresolved. Germline V gene data show CDR1 as SEHNR and CDR2 as FQNEAQ (reference sequence). V was pared by 3 bases and J by 4 bases, with 4 bases between. This CDR3 is built from 12 residues. The CDR3: CASSFEGNTIYF. The CDR3 DNA reads TGTGCCAGCAGCTTTGAGGGAAACACCATATATTTT.

The gene calls are TRBV19 and TRBJ1-2; D call uncertain. CDR1 and CDR2 from the germline V gene are LNHDA and SQIVND (reference sequence). CDR3 length equals 15 residues. V was pared by 3 bases and J by 4 bases, with 15 bases between. In DNA form, the CDR3 reads TGTGCCAGTAGTATTTATCACAGTCAAAGCTATGGCTACACCTTC. Its protein is CASSIYHSQSYGYTF.

V usage is TRBV5-5 and J usage is TRBJ1-2; a possible D gene is TRBD1 (6 bases). The germline V and J ends were trimmed by 0 bases and 5 bases, with 20 bases remaining between them. The CDR3 loop spans 17 amino acids. Germline CDR1 is SGHKS and CDR2 is YYEKEE (reference sequence). The CDR3 coding sequence is TGTGCCAGCAGCTTGGAGGGACACGCTACCGGGGGGTATGGCTACACCTTC. This encodes CASSLEGHATGGYGYTF.

This clone was counted a few times. The chain employs TRBV12-2 and TRBJ1-1. TRBV12-2 is designated a pseudogene. This CDR3 comprises 14 residues. Here the CDR3 reads CASRQKRENTEAFF. CDR3 in DNA: TGTGCAAGTCGCCAAAAGAGGGAGAACACTGAAGCTTTCTTT.

The V call is TRBV19, the J call TRBJ2-7; possible D gene TRBD2, 5 bases. Trimming removed 2 bases at V and 2 bases at J, with 10 bases between. This CDR3 has 14 amino acids. Per the germline V gene, CDR1 is LNHDA and CDR2 is SQIVND (reference sequence). The CDR3 spells CASSIISGTYEQYF. Written as DNA, the CDR3 is TGTGCCAGTAGTATAATCAGCGGTACCTACGAGCAGTACTTC.

In this sample, this clone turned up once. The rearrangement uses TRBV19 and TRBJ1-5; TRBD1 aligns across 7 bases. The CDR3 is 16 amino acids. V lost 1 base to trimming and J lost 3 bases; unmatched junction nucleotides: 6. Per germline, CDR1 LNHDA and CDR2 SQIVND (reference sequence). The DNA of the CDR3 is TGTGCCAGTAGTATAGGACAGGGAAGGTACAATCAGCCCCAGCATTTT. Protein sequence: CASSIGQGRYNQPQHF.

This chain joins TRBV6-5 and TRBJ2-2; D is undetermined. Between the trimmed V and J ends, which lost 2 bases and 8 bases, there was a span of 15 bases. The CDR3 covers 15 residues. In germline, CDR1 is MNHEY, CDR2 SVGAGI. The CDR3: CASSYRPRSGGELFF. The CDR3 bases are TGTGCCAGCAGTTACCGACCCAGGTCTGGAGGGGAGCTGTTTTTT.

The chain couples TRBV7-6 to TRBJ2-2; a possible D gene is TRBD1 (5 bases). V gave up 2 bases and J gave up 6 bases, with 10 bases separating them. Germline V gene lookup returns CDR1 SGHVS and CDR2 FNYEAQ. The CDR3 is 14 residues long. The CDR3 protein is CASSLTTGSGELFF. In DNA form, the CDR3 reads TGTGCCAGCAGCTTAACTACAGGATCCGGGGAGCTGTTTTTT. Looking up the rest from reference TRBV7-6 and TRBJ2-2 gives the full variable domain: GAGVSQSPRYKVTKRGQDVALRCDPISGHVSLYWYRQALGQGPEFLTYFNYEAQQDKSGLPNDRFSAERPEGSISTLTIQRTEQRDSAMYRCASSLTTGSGELFFGEGSRLTVL.

The chain uses TRBV25-1 and TRBJ1-4; no clear D. The length of the CDR3 is 13 residues. Trimming took 1 base from V and 4 from J, leaving 4 bases between them. CDR1 and CDR2 (germline): MGHDK, SYGVNS. The CDR3 reads CASSESVNEKLFF. The CDR3 DNA is TGTGCCAGCAGTGAATCTGTTAATGAAAAACTGTTTTTT.

In its sample, this clone was seen once. The CDR3 coding sequence is TGTGCCAGTAGTAACAACCCTGCGGGGGGGCAAGAGACCCAGTACTTC. It codes for CASSNNPAGGQETQYF. The V gene is TRBV19, the J gene TRBJ2-5; 9 bases are shared with TRBD2. This CDR3 is built from 16 residues. CDR1 and CDR2 (germline): LNHDA, SQIVND (reference sequence). The V gene end was trimmed by 4 bases and the J gene end by 2 bases; junction bases not matched to a gene: 8.

The chain links TRBV7-2 to TRBJ2-5, with 8 nucleotides matching TRBD2. The CDR3 contains 15 residues. J was trimmed by 4 bases and V by 5 bases; bases with no gene match: 9. CDR1 and CDR2 (germline): SGHTA, FQGNSA. The DNA for the CDR3 is TGTGCCAGCAGCCGTCCCGGGGGGGCCGGAGAGACCCAGTACTTC. Protein sequence: CASSRPGGAGETQYF.

The gene calls are TRBV2 and TRBJ2-7, with 9 positions matching TRBD2. The germline CDR1 and CDR2 sequences are SNHLY and FYNNEI. The CDR3 has 15 residues. The V gene end was trimmed by 5 bases and the J gene end by 2 bases; junction bases not matched to a gene: 7. The CDR3 region is CASSPWTSAAYEQYF. The CDR3 DNA reads as TGTGCCAGCAGTCCATGGACTAGCGCGGCCTACGAGCAGTACTTC.

The chain uses TRBV5-1 and TRBJ2-7, with 7 bases identical to TRBD1. The CDR3 covers 15 residues. The V segment lost 0 bases and the J segment 2 bases; nucleotides outside the gene matches: 5. Germline values: CDR1 SGHRS, CDR2 YFSETQ. The CDR3 nucleotides read TGCGCCAGCAGCTTGGAGGGGACAGCGCCCTACGAGCAGTACGTC. It codes for CASSLEGTAPYEQYV.

The chain links TRBV24-1 to TRBJ1-1, with 7 bases matching TRBD1. CDR3 length equals 15 residues. Germline V CDR1 and CDR2: KGHDR, SFDVKD. J was trimmed by 3 bases and V by 2 bases; bases with no gene match: 5. Here the CDR3 reads CATSDSGGLHTEAFF. CDR3 DNA sequence: TGTGCCACCAGTGATTCAGGGGGTCTTCACACTGAAGCTTTCTTT.

The chain uses TRBV27 and TRBJ2-1, with TRBD2 matching over 11 bases. With V trimmed by 3 bases and J by 9 bases, 7 bases remained unmatched. The CDR3 sequence is 15 residues long. The germline V gene has CDR1 MNHEY and CDR2 SMNVEV (reference sequence). The CDR3 here is CASSLVLAGGSEQFF. Written as DNA, the CDR3 is TGTGCCAGCAGTTTGGTGCTAGCGGGGGGCAGTGAGCAGTTCTTC.

The chain links TRBV19 to TRBJ1-4, with a weak D call TRBD1 (6 bases). V shed 5 bases and J shed 2 bases, with 9 bases lying between them. The CDR3 has 14 residues. Germline V gene sequence: CDR1 LNHDA, CDR2 SQIVND (reference sequence). The CDR3 reads CASSFTGTNEKLFF. CDR3 sequence (DNA): TGTGCCAGTAGTTTCACAGGGACTAATGAAAAACTGTTTTTT.

The V and J genes are TRBV19 and TRBJ1-1, with D perhaps TRBD1 (6 bases). Germline values: CDR1 LNHDA, CDR2 SQIVND (reference sequence). This CDR3 has 15 amino acids. V lost 2 bases, J lost 3 bases, and 13 bases lay in between. DNA for the CDR3: TGTGCCAGTAGTATACACAGGGTGGAGGACACTGAAGCTTTCTTT. As protein: CASSIHRVEDTEAFF.

The V and J genes are TRBV7-9 and TRBJ2-1, with 10 bases that match TRBD1. This CDR3 has 18 residues. Trimming took 4 bases from V and 3 from J; bases not matched to a gene: 12. CDR1 is SEHNR and CDR2 is FQNEAQ in the germline V gene (reference sequence). The CDR3 DNA follows: TGTGCCAGCAGCTCCAACCCGGGACAGGGGAGAAACTACAATGAGCAGTTCTTC. Its protein product is CASSSNPGQGRNYNEQFF.

The V call is TRBV18, the J call TRBJ1-1; TRBD1 agrees at 9 bases. V lost 3 bases and J lost 5; bases outside the gene matches: 7. The length of the CDR3 is 15 residues. Looked up from germline, CDR1 is KGHSH and CDR2 is LQKENI. CDR3 sequence (DNA): TGTGCCAGCTCACCCTGGACAGGGGCGGGTACTGAAGCTTTCTTT. It translates to CASSPWTGAGTEAFF.

This chain joins TRBV7-9 and TRBJ1-1; perhaps TRBD1 as D (6 bases). The CDR3 has 15 residues. With 6 bases removed from V and 0 bases from J, the gap between germline ends came to 14 bases. Germline assignment: CDR1 SEHNR and CDR2 FQNEAQ (reference sequence). Here the CDR3 DNA reads TGTGCCAGCAGATACTCCGACAGGATGAACACTGAAGCTTTCTTT. It is translated as CASRYSDRMNTEAFF.

This clone was picked up a small number of times. Other DNA sequences of this sample code for an identical CDR3. This chain links TRBV2 with TRBJ1-6; 9 nucleotides match TRBD1. This CDR3 is built from 13 residues. The V gene's germline CDR1 is SNHLY and CDR2 FYNNEI. The J segment lost 7 bases and the V segment lost 8 bases, leaving 3 bases of the junction unmatched. CDR3 DNA sequence: TGTGCCAGCGGAGACAGGGGGAATTCACCCCTCCACTTT. Translation gives CASGDRGNSPLHF.

The V and J genes are TRBV5-6 and TRBJ1-3; no firm D call. In germline, CDR1 is SGHDT, CDR2 YYEEEE. Trimming cost V 5 bases and J 2 bases, with 11 bases left between them. This CDR3 contains 14 residues. CDR3 residues: CASSQFQTGNTIYF. CDR3 in DNA: TGTGCCAGCAGTCAGTTCCAGACTGGAAACACCATATATTTT.

The CDR3, as DNA: TGCGCCAGCAGCCAAGATCGGGTGACTAAGCAGTACTTC. Translating it yields CASSQDRVTKQYF. This rearrangement joins TRBV4-3 to TRBJ2-7, with D perhaps TRBD2 (5 bases). V was cut by 0 bases and J by 8 bases, with 11 bases left in between. Germline CDR1 and CDR2: LGHNA and YSLEER. The CDR3 loop spans 13 amino acids.